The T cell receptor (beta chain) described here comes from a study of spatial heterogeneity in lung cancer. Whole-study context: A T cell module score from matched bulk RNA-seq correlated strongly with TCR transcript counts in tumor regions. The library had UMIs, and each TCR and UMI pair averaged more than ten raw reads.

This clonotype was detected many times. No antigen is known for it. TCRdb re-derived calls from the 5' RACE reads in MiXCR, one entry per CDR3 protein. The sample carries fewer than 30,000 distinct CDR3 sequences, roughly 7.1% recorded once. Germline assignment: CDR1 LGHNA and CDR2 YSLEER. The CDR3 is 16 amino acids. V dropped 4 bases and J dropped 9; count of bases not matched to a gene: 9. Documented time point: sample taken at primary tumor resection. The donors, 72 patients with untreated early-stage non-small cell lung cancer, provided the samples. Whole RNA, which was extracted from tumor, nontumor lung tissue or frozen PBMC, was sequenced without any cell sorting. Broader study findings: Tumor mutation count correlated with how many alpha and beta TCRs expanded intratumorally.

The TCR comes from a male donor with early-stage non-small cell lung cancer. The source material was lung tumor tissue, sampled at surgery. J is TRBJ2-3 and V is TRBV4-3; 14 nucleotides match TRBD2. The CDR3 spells CASSPETSGGAQTQYF. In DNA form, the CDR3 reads TGCGCCAGCAGCCCTGAGACTAGCGGGGGGGCGCAAACGCAGTATTTT.